This T cell receptor (beta chain) was found in a study of T cells in Graves' hyperthyroidism and ophthalmopathy. Study findings and constraints: In simple terms, a model built on 13 V-J features told ophthalmopathy apart from stable hyperthyroidism. Among thyroid clonotypes expanded above 0.001, most also appeared in blood. Ophthalmopathy was predicted by the model a median of roughly 6.6 months ahead of onset.

On this clonotype itself: Its antigen is unidentified.

The germline gives CDR1 LNHNV, CDR2 YYDKDF (reference sequence). V lost 0 bases and J lost 1, with 7 bases in between. This CDR3 has 14 residues. Amplified TCR beta CDR3 regions came from RNA transcripts. A set of HTBI primers served as the primers for a first-round RT-PCR of the TCR CDR3. TCRdb re-called the multiplex PCR reads with MiXCR, one entry per CDR3 protein. The sample consists of roughly 500,000 distinct CDR3 sequences, around 50% of them appearing once. Patients showing uncontrolled infection, other autoimmune disease, pregnancy or lactation were ineligible. This receptor was obtained from an adult woman with Graves' disease, either hyperthyroidism or ophthalmopathy (not recorded which). This rearrangement joins TRBV15 to TRBJ2-7; D not certain. Specimen: peripheral blood or thyroid tissue (not recorded which). DNA for the CDR3: TGTGCCACCAGCAGAGATGGTGGGTCCTACGAGCAGTACTTC. Protein sequence: CATSRDGGSYEQYF.